This TCR beta chain is from a study of monozygotic twins with inflammatory bowel disease. Following a re-call of the 5' RACE reads, TCRdb has one entry per CDR3 protein and lacks DNA. Its table lists around 100,000 distinct CDR3 sequences. One blood sample of approximately 2.5 ml was taken from each donor. Study-wide results and caveats: IBD patients shared fewer clonotypes with others than healthy twins, especially with disease activity.

This CDR3 region has 15 residues. Germline CDR1 reads MDHEN; CDR2 reads SYDVKM. A word on this clonotype: The antigen is undetermined.

This clonotype originated in a human donor with ulcerative colitis or Crohn's disease, or a healthy co-twin of an affected twin (not recorded which). Sequences were obtained from blood. This chain uses TRBV28 with TRBJ2-2; TCRdb outputs TRBD2, but without DNA this stays unchecked. CDR3 residues: CASSLAGLNTGELFF.